This T cell receptor (beta chain) was identified during a study of blood T cell repertoires in COVID-19. Study at large: Some COVID-19 samples were acute and others convalescent; all came from the United States, Italy and Spain. The cDNA or gDNA used as material had been derived from T cells, B-cell-depleted T cells, or PBMCs.

This clone was counted between two and nine times. Per the germline V gene, CDR1 is DFQATT and CDR2 is SNEGSKA (reference sequence). The V segment lost 3 bases and the J segment 3 bases; nucleotides outside the gene matches: 7. The CDR3 has 14 residues. In the original workflow: By means of reference gene primer amplification, nucleated cell counts were estimated. Clones were read by immunoSEQ multiplex PCR, and TCRdb kept only the in-frame ones, dropping some. Clonal size and the V and J genes are those of that table, whereas D and trimming came from the DNA. In the table there are about 130,000 clones, approximately 80% of which are singletons.

The sequence was obtained from a woman between 50 and 59 years old with acute or convalescent COVID-19. V and J are TRBV20-1 and TRBJ1-2, with 7 nucleotides matching TRBD1. Input material: peripheral blood. The CDR3 loop reads CSASGTASYYGYTF. CDR3 bases: TGCAGTGCTAGTGGGACAGCCTCTTACTATGGCTACACCTTC.